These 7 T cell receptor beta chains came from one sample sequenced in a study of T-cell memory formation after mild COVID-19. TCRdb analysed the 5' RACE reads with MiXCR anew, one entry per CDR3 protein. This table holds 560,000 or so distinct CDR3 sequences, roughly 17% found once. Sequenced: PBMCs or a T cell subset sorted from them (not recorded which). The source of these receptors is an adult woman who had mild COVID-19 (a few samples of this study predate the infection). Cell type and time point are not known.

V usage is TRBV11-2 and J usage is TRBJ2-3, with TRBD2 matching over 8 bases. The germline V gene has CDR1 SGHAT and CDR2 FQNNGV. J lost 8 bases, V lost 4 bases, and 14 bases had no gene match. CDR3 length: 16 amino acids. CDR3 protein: CASSSRLSGGQGTQYF. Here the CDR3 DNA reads TGTGCCAGCAGCTCCAGACTATCGGGGGGGCAGGGTACGCAGTATTTT.

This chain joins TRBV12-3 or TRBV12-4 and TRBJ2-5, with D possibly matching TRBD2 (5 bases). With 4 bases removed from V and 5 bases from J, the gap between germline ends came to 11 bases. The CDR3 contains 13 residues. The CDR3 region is CASSSPSRETQYF. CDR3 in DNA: TGTGCCAGCAGTTCGCCTAGCAGGGAGACCCAGTACTTC.

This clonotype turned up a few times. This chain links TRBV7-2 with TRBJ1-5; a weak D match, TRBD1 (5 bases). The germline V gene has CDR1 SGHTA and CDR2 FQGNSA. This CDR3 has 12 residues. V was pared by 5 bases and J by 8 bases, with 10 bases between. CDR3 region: CASSAGKKPQHF. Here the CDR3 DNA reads TGTGCCAGCAGCGCAGGGAAGAAGCCCCAGCATTTT.

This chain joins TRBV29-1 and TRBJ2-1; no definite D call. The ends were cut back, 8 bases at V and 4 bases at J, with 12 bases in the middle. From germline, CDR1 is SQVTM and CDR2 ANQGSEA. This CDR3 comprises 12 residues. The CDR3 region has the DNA TGCAGCTTCGCGGCGACTTACAATGAGCAGTTCTTC. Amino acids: CSFAATYNEQFF.

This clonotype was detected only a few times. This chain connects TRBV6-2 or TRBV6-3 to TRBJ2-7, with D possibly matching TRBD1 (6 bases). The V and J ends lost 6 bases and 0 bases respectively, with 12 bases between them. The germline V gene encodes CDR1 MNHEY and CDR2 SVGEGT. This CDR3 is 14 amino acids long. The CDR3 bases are TGTGCCAGCAGAGACCGGGACAACTCCTACGAGCAGTACTTC. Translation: CASRDRDNSYEQYF.

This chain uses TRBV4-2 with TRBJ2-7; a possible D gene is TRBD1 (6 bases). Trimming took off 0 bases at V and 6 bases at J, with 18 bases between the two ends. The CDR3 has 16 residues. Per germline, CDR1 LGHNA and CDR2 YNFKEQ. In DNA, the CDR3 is TGTGCCAGCAGCCAAGATAACACAGGGACGGTGGGCGAGCAGTACTTC. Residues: CASSQDNTGTVGEQYF.

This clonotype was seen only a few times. The CDR3 loop is CASSIKRGDTDTQYF. The DNA of the CDR3 is TGTGCCAGCAGCATCAAGCGGGGAGACACAGATACGCAGTATTTT. The genes are TRBV7-2 and TRBJ2-3; the match to TRBD2 covers 7 bases. The CDR3 consists of 15 residues. V dropped 5 bases and J dropped 2; count of bases not matched to a gene: 7. CDR1 and CDR2 from the germline V gene are SGHTA and FQGNSA.